The clone carrying this T cell receptor beta chain was seen more than once but under ten times. The data were taken from a study of graft-versus-host responses after intestinal transplantation. Only in-frame clones appear in the TCRdb table, and some are missing; sequencing was by immunoSEQ multiplex PCR. The sample has 20,000 to 30,000 clones, just under 40% seen once. Points from the study as a whole: Association was observed between peak circulating GvH clone levels and early post-transplant HvG declines. Analysis identified GvH clones in recipient marrow, with some appearing first in ileum or blood.

Responders labeled with CFSE (200,000) were plated with 200,000 irradiated, violet-dye-labeled stimulators. CFSE-low proliferating responders, CD3+CD4+ and CD3+CD8+, were sorted post-reaction. Germline-derived CDR1 and CDR2 are LNHNV and YYDKDF (reference sequence). This CDR3 has 14 amino acids. Germline trimming cut 3 bases from V and 5 bases from J; bases unmatched to any gene: 0. The chain carries TRBV15 and TRBJ1-6, with 8 positions matching TRBD1. Source: alloreactive CD4+ T cells from a mixed lymphocyte reaction culture, taken before intestinal transplant. Noted subset: CFSE-low proliferating T cells sorted from roughly 6-day pre-transplant mixed lymphocyte reaction (GvH or HvG direction). The source is a human patient who received an intestinal transplant. The CDR3 is CATSRDRDNSPLHF. CDR3 sequence (DNA): TGTGCCACCAGCAGGGACAGGGATAATTCACCCCTCCACTTT.